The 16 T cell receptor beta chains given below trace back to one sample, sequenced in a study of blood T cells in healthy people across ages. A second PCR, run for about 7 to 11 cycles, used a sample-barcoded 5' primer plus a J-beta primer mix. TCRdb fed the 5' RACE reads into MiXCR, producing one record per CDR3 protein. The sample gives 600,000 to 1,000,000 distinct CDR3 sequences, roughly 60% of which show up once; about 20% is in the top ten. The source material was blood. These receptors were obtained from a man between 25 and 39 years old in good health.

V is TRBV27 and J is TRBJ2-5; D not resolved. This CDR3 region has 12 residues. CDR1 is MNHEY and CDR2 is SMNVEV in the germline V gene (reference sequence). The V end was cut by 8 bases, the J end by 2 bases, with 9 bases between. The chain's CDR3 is CASGWSQETQYF. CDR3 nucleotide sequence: TGTGCCAGCGGATGGTCACAAGAGACCCAGTACTTC.

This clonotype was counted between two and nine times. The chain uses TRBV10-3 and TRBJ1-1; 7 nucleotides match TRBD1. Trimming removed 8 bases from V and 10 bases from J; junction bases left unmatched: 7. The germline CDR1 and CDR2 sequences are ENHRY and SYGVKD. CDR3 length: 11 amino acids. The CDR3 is CAIQDRHGAFF. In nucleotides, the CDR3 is TGTGCCATCCAGGACAGGCATGGAGCTTTCTTT.

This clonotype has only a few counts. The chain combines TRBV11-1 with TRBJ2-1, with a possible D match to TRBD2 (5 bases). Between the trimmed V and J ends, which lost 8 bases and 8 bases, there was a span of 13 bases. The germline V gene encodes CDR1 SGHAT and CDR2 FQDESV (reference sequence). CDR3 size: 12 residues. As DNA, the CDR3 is TGTGCCAGCGAAGCGGCCTCGGATGAGCAGTTCTTC. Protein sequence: CASEAASDEQFF.

CDR3 bases: TGTGCCAGCAGCGCCAGGACTAGCGGGCCCTACGAGCAGTACTTC. The encoded protein is CASSARTSGPYEQYF. The chain carries TRBV25-1 and TRBJ2-7; 11 nucleotides match TRBD2. CDR1 MGHDK and CDR2 SYGVNS come from the germline V gene. The V gene end was trimmed by 6 bases and the J gene end by 2 bases; junction bases not matched to a gene: 6. CDR3 size: 15 residues.

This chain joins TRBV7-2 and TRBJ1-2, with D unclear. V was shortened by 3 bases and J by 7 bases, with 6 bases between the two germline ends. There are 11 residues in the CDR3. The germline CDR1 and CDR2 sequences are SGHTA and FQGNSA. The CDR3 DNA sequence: TGTGCCAGCAGCTTTTGGTCTGGCTACACCTTC. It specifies CASSFWSGYTF.

In DNA form, the CDR3 reads TGTGCCAGCAGTGAAGCCGGGAGCAAAGAGACCCAGTACTTC. It codes for CASSEAGSKETQYF. The J gene is TRBJ2-5, the V gene TRBV6-1; D may be TRBD2 (6 bases). CDR1 and CDR2 from the germline V gene are MNHNS and SASEGT. With 0 bases removed from V and 3 bases from J, the gap between germline ends came to 8 bases. The CDR3 is 14 residues long.

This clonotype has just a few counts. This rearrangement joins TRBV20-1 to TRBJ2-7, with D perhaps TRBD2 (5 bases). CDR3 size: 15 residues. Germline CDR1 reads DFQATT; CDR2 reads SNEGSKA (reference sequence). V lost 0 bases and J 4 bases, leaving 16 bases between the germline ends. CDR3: CSARDHGEPLYEQYF. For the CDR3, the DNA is TGCAGTGCTAGAGATCACGGGGAGCCCCTATACGAGCAGTACTTC.

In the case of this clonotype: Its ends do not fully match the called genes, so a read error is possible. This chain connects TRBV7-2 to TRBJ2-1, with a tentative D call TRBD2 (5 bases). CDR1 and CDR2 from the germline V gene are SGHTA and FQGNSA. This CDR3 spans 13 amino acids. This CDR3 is CASSFLSFNERYF. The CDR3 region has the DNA TGTGCCAGCAGCTTTCTCTCGTTCAATGAGCGGTACTTC.

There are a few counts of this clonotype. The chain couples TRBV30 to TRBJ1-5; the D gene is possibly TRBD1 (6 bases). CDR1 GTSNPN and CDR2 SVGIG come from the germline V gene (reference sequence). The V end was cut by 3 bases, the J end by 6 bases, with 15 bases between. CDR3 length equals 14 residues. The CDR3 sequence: CAWRGAGETQPQHF. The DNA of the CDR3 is TGTGCCTGGAGAGGGGCAGGGGAGACTCAGCCCCAGCATTTT.

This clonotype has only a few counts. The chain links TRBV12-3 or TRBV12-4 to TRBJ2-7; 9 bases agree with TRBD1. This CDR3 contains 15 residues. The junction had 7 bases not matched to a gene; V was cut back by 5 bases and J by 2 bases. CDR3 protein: CASSGFGTGPYEQYF. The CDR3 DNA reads TGTGCCAGCAGTGGCTTCGGGACAGGGCCCTACGAGCAGTACTTC.

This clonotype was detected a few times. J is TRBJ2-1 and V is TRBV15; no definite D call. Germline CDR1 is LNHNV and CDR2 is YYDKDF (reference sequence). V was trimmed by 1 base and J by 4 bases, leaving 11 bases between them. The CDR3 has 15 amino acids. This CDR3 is CATSRGRELYNEQFF. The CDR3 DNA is TGTGCCACCAGCAGAGGAAGGGAACTGTACAATGAGCAGTTCTTC. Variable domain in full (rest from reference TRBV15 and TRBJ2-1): DAMVIQNPRYQVTQFGKPVTLSCSQTLNHNVMYWYQQKSSQAPKLLFHYYDKDFNNEADTPDNFQSRRPNTSFCFLDIRSPGLGDTAMYLCATSRGRELYNEQFFGPGTRLTVL.

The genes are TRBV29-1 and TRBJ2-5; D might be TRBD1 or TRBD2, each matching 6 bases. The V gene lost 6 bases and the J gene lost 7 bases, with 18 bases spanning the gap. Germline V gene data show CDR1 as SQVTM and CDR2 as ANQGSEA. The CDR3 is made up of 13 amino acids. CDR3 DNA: TGCAGCGTGGGGGGTACGGGGGCAAGGACCCAGTACTTC. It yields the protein CSVGGTGARTQYF.

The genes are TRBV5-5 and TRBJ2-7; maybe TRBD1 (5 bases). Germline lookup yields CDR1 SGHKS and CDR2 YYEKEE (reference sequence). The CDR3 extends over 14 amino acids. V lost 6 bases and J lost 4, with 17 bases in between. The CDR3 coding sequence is TGTGCCAGCATCAACCAGGGCTTTGGGTACGAGCAGTACTTC. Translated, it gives CASINQGFGYEQYF.

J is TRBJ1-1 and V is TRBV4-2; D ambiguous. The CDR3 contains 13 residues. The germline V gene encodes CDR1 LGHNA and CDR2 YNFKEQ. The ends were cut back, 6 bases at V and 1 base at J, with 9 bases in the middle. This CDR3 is CASSDIGNTEAFF. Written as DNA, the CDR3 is TGTGCCAGCAGTGACATCGGGAACACTGAAGCTTTCTTT.

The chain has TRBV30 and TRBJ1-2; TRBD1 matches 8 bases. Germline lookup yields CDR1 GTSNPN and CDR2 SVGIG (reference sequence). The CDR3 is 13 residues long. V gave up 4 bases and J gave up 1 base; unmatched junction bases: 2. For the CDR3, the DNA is TGTGCCTGGATGACAGGGGTTAACTATGGCTACACCTTC. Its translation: CAWMTGVNYGYTF.

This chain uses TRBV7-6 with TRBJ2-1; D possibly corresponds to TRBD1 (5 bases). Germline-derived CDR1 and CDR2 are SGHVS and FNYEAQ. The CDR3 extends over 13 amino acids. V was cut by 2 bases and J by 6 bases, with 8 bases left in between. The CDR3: CASSLTDSNEQFF. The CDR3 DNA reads TGTGCCAGCAGCTTAACTGACAGCAATGAGCAGTTCTTC. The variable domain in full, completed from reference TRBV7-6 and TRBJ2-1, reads GAGVSQSPRYKVTKRGQDVALRCDPISGHVSLYWYRQALGQGPEFLTYFNYEAQQDKSGLPNDRFSAERPEGSISTLTIQRTEQRDSAMYRCASSLTDSNEQFFGPGTRLTVL.